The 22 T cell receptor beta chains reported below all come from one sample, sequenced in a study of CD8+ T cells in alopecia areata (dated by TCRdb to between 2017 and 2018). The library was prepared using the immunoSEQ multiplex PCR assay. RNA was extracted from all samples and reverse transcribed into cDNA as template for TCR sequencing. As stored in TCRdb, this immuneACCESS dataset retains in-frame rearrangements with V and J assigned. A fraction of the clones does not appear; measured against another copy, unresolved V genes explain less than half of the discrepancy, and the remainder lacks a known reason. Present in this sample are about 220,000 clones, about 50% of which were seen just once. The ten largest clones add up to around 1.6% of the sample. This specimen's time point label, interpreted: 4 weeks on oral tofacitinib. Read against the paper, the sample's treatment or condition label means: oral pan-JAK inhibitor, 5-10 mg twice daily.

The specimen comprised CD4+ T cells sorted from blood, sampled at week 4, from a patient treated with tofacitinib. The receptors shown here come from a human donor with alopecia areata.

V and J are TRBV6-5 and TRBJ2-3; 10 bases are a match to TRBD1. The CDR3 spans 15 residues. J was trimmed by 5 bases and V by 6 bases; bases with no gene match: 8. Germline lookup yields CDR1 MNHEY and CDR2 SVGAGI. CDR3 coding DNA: TGTGCCAGCAGGACCGGGACAGGGGTCGGAGATACGCAGTATTTT. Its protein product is CASRTGTGVGDTQYF.

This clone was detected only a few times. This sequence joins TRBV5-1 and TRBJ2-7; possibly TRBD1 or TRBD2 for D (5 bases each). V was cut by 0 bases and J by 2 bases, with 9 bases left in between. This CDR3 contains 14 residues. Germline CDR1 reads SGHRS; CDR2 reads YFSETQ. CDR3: CASSLAGPPYEQYF. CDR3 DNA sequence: TGCGCCAGCAGCTTGGCGGGACCCCCCTACGAGCAGTACTTC.

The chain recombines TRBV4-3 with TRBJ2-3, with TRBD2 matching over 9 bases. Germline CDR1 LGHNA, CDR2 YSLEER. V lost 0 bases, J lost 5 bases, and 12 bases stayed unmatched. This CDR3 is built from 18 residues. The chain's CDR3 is CASSQDYRAGGPVDTQYF. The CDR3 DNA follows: TGCGCCAGCAGCCAAGATTACCGTGCGGGGGGGCCGGTAGATACGCAGTATTTT.

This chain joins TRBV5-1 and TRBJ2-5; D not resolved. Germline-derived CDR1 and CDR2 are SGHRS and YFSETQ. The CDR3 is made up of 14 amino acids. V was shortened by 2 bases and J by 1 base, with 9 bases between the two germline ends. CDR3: CASSFKTGQETQYF. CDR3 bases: TGCGCCAGCAGCTTCAAGACGGGCCAAGAGACCCAGTACTTC.

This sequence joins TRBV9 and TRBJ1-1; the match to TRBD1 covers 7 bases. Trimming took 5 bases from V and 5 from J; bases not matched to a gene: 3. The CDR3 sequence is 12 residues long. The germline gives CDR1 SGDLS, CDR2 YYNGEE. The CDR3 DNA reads TGTGCCAGCAGTAAACAGGGGACTGAAGCTTTCTTT. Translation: CASSKQGTEAFF.

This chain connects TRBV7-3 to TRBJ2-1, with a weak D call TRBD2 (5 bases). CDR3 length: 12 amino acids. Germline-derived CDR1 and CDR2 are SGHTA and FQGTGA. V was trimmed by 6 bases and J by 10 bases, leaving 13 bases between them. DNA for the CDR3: TGTGCCAGCAGTTCCGGACTTGGAGAGCAGTTCTTC. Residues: CASSSGLGEQFF.

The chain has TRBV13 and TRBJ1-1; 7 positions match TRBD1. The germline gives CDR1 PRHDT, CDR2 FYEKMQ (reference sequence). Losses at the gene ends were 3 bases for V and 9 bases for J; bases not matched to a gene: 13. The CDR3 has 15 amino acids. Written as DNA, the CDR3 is TGTGCCAGCAGCTTTTCGGAATATGAGGGGGCGAAAGCTTTCTTT. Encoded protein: CASSFSEYEGAKAFF. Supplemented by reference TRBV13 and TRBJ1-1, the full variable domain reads AAGVIQSPRHLIKEKRETATLKCYPIPRHDTVYWYQQGPGQDPQFLISFYEKMQSDKGSIPDRFSAQQFSDYHSELNMSSLELGDSALYFCASSFSEYEGAKAFFGQGTRLTVV.

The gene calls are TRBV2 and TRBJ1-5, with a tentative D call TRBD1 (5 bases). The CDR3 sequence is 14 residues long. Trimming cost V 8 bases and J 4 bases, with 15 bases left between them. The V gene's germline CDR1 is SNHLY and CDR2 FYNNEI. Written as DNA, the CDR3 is TGTGCCAGCTCTCCGGGACTGAGGAATCAGCCCCAGCATTTT. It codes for CASSPGLRNQPQHF.

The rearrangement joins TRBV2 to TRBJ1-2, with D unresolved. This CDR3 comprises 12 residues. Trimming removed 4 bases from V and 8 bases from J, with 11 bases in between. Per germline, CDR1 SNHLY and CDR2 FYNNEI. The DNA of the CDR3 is TGTGCCAGCAGTGGGCATAGTGTCGGCTACACCTTC. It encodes CASSGHSVGYTF.

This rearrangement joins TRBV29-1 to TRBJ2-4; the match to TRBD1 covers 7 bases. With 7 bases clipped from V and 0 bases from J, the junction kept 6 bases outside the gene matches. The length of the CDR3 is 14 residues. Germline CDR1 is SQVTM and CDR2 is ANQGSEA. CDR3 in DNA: TGCAGCGCCTGGACAGGAGTAGCCAAAAACATTCAGTACTTC. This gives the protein CSAWTGVAKNIQYF.

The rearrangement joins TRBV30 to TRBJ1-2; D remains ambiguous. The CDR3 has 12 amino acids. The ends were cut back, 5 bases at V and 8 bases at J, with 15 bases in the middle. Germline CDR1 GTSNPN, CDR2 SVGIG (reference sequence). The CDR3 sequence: CAWARDLRGYTF. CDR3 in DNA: TGTGCCTGGGCTCGGGATCTAAGGGGCTACACCTTC. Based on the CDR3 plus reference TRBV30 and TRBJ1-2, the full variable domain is SQTIHQWPATLVQPVGSPLSLECTVEGTSNPNLYWYRQAAGRGLQLLFYSVGIGQISSEVPQNLSASRPQDRQFILSSKKLLLSDSGFYLCAWARDLRGYTFGSGTRLTVV.

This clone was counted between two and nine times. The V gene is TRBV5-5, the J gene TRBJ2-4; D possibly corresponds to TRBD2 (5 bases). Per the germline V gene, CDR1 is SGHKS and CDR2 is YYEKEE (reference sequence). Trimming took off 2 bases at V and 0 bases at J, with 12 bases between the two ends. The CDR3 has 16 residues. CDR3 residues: CASSLRETIAKNIQYF. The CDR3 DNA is TGTGCCAGCAGCTTACGGGAAACTATAGCCAAAAACATTCAGTACTTC.

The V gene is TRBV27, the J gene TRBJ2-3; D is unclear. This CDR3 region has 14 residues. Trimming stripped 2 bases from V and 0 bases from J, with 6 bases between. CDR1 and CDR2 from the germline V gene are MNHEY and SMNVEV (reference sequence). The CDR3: CASSLGLSTDTQYF. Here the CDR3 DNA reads TGTGCCAGCAGTTTAGGGCTCAGCACAGATACGCAGTATTTT.

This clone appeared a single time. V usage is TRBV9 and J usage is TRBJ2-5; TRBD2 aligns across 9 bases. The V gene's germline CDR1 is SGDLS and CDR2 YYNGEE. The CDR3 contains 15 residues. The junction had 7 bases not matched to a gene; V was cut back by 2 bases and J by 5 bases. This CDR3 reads CASSVGGTSFETQYF. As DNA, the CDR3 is TGTGCCAGCAGCGTGGGAGGGACTAGCTTTGAGACCCAGTACTTC.

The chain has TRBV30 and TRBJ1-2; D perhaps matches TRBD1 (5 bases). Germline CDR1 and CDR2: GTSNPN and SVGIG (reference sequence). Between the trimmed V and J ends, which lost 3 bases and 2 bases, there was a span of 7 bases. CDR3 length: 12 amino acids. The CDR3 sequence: CAWRRGNYGYTF. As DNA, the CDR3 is TGTGCCTGGAGGCGGGGGAACTATGGCTACACCTTC.

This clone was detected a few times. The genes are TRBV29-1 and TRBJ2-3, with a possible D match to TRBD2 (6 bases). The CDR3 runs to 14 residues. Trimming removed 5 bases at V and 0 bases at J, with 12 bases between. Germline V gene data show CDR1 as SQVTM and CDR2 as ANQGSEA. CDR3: CSVCAGTSTDTQYF. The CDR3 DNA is TGCAGCGTTTGTGCCGGGACTAGCACAGATACGCAGTATTTT.

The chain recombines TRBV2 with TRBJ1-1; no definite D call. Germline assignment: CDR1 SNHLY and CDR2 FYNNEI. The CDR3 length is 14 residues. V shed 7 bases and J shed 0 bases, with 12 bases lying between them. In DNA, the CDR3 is TGTGCCAGCAAGGTGGAAGGGATGAACACTGAAGCTTTCTTT. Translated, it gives CASKVEGMNTEAFF.

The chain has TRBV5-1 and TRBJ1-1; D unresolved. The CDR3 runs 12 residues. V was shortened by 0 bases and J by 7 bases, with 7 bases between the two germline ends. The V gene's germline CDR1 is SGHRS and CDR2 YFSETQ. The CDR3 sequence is CASSLEFGEAFF. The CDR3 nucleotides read TGCGCCAGCAGCTTGGAGTTCGGTGAAGCTTTCTTT.

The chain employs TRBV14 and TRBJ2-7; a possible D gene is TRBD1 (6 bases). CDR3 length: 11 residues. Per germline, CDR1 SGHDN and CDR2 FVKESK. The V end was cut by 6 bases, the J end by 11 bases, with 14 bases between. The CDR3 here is CASRLQGGKYF. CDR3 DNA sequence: TGTGCCAGCAGACTACAGGGTGGGAAGTACTTC. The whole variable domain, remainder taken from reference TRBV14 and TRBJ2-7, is EAGVTQFPSHSVIEKGQTVTLRCDPISGHDNLYWYRRVMGKEIKFLLHFVKESKQDESGMPNNRFLAERTGGTYSTLKVQPAELEDSGVYFCASRLQGGKYFGPGTRLTVT.

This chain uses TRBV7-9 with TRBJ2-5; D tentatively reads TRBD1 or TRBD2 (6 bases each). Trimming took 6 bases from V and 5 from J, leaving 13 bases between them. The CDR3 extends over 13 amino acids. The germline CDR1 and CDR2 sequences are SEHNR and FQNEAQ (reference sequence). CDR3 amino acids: CASRFTGRETQYF. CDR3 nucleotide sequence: TGTGCCAGCAGATTCACAGGGAGGGAGACCCAGTACTTC.

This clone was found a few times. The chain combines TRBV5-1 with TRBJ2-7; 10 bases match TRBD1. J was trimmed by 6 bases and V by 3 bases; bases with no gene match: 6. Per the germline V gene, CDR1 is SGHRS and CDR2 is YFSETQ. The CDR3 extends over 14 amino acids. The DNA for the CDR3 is TGCGCCAGCAGCTCCTCGACAGGGGGCCTCGAGCAGTACTTC. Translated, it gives CASSSSTGGLEQYF. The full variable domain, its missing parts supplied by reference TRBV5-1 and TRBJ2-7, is KAGVTQTPRYLIKTRGQQVTLSCSPISGHRSVSWYQQTPGQGLQFLFEYFSETQRNKGNFPGRFSGRQFSNSRSEMNVSTLELGDSALYLCASSSSTGGLEQYFGPGTRLTVT.

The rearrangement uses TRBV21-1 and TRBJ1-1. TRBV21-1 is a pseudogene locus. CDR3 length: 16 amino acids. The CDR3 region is CASSKVRGAKNTEAFF. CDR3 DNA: TGTGCCAGCAGCAAAGTGCGGGGGGCGAAGAACACTGAAGCTTTCTTT.